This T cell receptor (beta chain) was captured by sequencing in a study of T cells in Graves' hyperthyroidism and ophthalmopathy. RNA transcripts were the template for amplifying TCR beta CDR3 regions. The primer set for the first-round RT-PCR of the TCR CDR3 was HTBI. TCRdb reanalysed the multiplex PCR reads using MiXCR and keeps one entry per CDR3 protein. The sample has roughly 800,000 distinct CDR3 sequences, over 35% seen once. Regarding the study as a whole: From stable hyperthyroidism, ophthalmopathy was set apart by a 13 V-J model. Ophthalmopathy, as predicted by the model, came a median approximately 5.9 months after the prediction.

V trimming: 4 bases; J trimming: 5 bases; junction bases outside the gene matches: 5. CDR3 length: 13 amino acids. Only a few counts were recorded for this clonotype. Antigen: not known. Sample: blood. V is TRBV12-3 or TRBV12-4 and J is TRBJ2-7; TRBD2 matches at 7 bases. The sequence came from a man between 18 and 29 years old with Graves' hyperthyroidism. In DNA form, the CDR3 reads TGTGCCAGCAGTTCCTTAGCGGGCCACGAGCAGTACTTC. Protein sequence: CASSSLAGHEQYF.